The 28 T cell receptor beta chains below all came from one sample that was sequenced in a study of B cell selection in AIRE deficiency. Regulatory T cells were sorted as CD4+CD25hiCD127low/negative. Method: immunoSEQ multiplex PCR; TCRdb's copy keeps in-frame clones and lacks some. The table shows about 21,000 clones, with about 95% occurring only once. The sample comprised Tregs sorted from PBMCs. Receptor source: a human donor with AIRE deficiency.

V usage is TRBV28 and J usage is TRBJ1-1; unclear D gene. This CDR3 region has 13 residues. Germline V gives CDR1 MDHEN, CDR2 SYDVKM. Trimming removed 6 bases at V and 1 base at J, with 9 bases between. In nucleotides, the CDR3 is TGTGCCAGCAGCCCCAGAGAGAACACTGAAGCTTTCTTT. Amino acids: CASSPRENTEAFF.

The V call is TRBV6-5, the J call TRBJ2-7; the D is unclear. The length of the CDR3 is 15 residues. V lost 0 bases and J lost 2, with 11 bases in between. CDR1 and CDR2 (germline): MNHEY, SVGAGI. DNA for the CDR3: TGTGCCAGCAGTTACTCGAGAAGAGCTACCTACGAGCAGTACTTC. Translating it yields CASSYSRRATYEQYF.

The chain has TRBV18 and TRBJ2-1; the D is unclear. The CDR3 loop spans 15 amino acids. Germline CDR1 and CDR2: KGHSH and LQKENI. Trimming shortened V by 3 bases and J by 0 bases, and 9 bases separated the two germline ends. CDR3 in DNA: TGTGCCAGCTCACCTACGACCAGCTCCTACAATGAGCAGTTCTTC. Its translation is CASSPTTSSYNEQFF. Supplemented by reference TRBV18 and TRBJ2-1, the full variable domain reads NAGVMQNPRHLVRRRGQEARLRCSPMKGHSHVYWYRQLPEEGLKFMVYLQKENIIDESGMPKERFSAEFPKEGPSILRIQQVVRGDSAAYFCASSPTTSSYNEQFFGPGTRLTVL.

V and J are TRBV7-2 and TRBJ2-3, with 7 nucleotides matching TRBD2. Germline trimming cut 0 bases from V and 10 bases from J; bases unmatched to any gene: 10. This CDR3 region has 15 residues. Germline CDR1 SGHTA, CDR2 FQGNSA. CDR3 amino acids: CASSLAAGTRVSQYF. CDR3 DNA sequence: TGTGCCAGCAGCTTAGCAGCGGGAACAAGGGTATCGCAGTATTTT.

The chain joins TRBV27 to TRBJ1-1; D not resolved. The CDR3 loop spans 13 amino acids. Trimming removed 6 bases from V and 4 bases from J, with 12 bases in between. Per germline, CDR1 MNHEY and CDR2 SMNVEV (reference sequence). Here the CDR3 DNA reads TGTGCCAGCAGCCTGGACTGGTTCACTGAAGCTTTCTTT. Translating gives CASSLDWFTEAFF.

The chain carries TRBV13 and TRBJ2-7; 11 bases match TRBD2. CDR1 PRHDT and CDR2 FYEKMQ come from the germline V gene (reference sequence). The CDR3 is made up of 19 amino acids. J lost 0 bases, V lost 4 bases, and 14 bases had no gene match. The CDR3 region has the DNA TGTGCCAGCAGCTCGACTGGGGGGGCTAGCGGGAGGCACTCCTACGAGCAGTACTTC. Amino acids: CASSSTGGASGRHSYEQYF.

V gene TRBV7-9 combines with J gene TRBJ2-3; 11 bases are shared with TRBD1. The V segment lost 2 bases and the J segment 6 bases; nucleotides outside the gene matches: 7. The CDR3 is 16 amino acids. Germline values: CDR1 SEHNR, CDR2 FQNEAQ (reference sequence). The CDR3 region has the DNA TGTGCCAGCAGCTTATTCGGACAGGGGGCATCTGATACGCAGTATTTT. Translating gives CASSLFGQGASDTQYF.

The chain carries TRBV7-2 and TRBJ2-5; 7 bases fit TRBD2. V dropped 5 bases and J dropped 0; count of bases not matched to a gene: 9. This CDR3 has 16 residues. Germline V gives CDR1 SGHTA, CDR2 FQGNSA. CDR3 DNA: TGTGCCAGCAGCCGCCCTAGCGGAGTGTACCAAGAGACCCAGTACTTC. Its translation: CASSRPSGVYQETQYF.

This clone was detected once. The rearrangement uses TRBV9 and TRBJ2-5; a possible D gene is TRBD2 (6 bases). The CDR3 loop spans 14 amino acids. The V gene's germline CDR1 is SGDLS and CDR2 YYNGEE. The germline V and J ends were trimmed by 4 bases and 5 bases, with 15 bases remaining between them. CDR3 protein: CASSPTGVWETQYF. The CDR3 nucleotides are TGTGCCAGCAGCCCTACGGGAGTATGGGAGACCCAGTACTTC.

The rearrangement uses TRBV5-1 and TRBJ1-6; the D is unclear. Germline values: CDR1 SGHRS, CDR2 YFSETQ. This CDR3 is 14 amino acids long. V lost 1 base and J 14 bases, leaving 16 bases between the germline ends. The CDR3, as DNA: TGCGCCAGCAGCTTGTTAACCGGGGAAGGTGCCCTCCACTTT. Translating it yields CASSLLTGEGALHF.

The count of this clone is one. V and J are TRBV7-9 and TRBJ1-3, with 7 bases aligning to TRBD1. V gave up 5 bases and J gave up 0 bases; unmatched junction bases: 10. The CDR3 has 17 residues. Looked up from germline, CDR1 is SEHNR and CDR2 is FQNEAQ (reference sequence). The CDR3 DNA reads TGTGCCAGCAGCCCAAAGTGGGACAGATCCTCTGGAAACACCATATATTTT. Translating gives CASSPKWDRSSGNTIYF.

J is TRBJ1-5 and V is TRBV11-3, with 7 nucleotides matching TRBD1. Looked up from germline, CDR1 is SGHNT and CDR2 is YENEEA. The CDR3 extends over 13 amino acids. Germline trimming cut 3 bases from V and 7 bases from J; bases unmatched to any gene: 3. The CDR3 region has the DNA TGTGCCAGCAGCTTGGGGGGACAGCAGCCCCAGCATTTT. This codes for CASSLGGQQPQHF.

The chain uses TRBV9 and TRBJ2-7; 9 bases match TRBD1. This CDR3 spans 15 amino acids. Looked up from germline, CDR1 is SGDLS and CDR2 is YYNGEE. The trim removed 0 bases at V and 4 bases at J, leaving 5 bases unmatched. CDR3 residues: CASSVAGQGTYEQYF. The CDR3 DNA is TGTGCCAGCAGCGTAGCAGGACAGGGGACTTACGAGCAGTACTTC.

This rearrangement joins TRBV18 to TRBJ2-5; D gene unclear. Trimming took off 3 bases at V and 2 bases at J, with 7 bases between the two ends. The CDR3 runs to 13 residues. The germline CDR1 and CDR2 sequences are KGHSH and LQKENI. Here the CDR3 DNA reads TGTGCCAGCTCACCCGGACCTCAAGAGACCCAGTACTTC. It yields the protein CASSPGPQETQYF.

V gene TRBV7-2 combines with J gene TRBJ1-1; D not resolved. V lost 7 bases and J lost 1, with 19 bases in between. This CDR3 contains 16 residues. Germline V gives CDR1 SGHTA, CDR2 FQGNSA. The CDR3 reads CASIINAWTRNTEAFF. CDR3 nucleotides: TGTGCCAGCATCATAAACGCATGGACGAGGAACACTGAAGCTTTCTTT.

This chain uses TRBV2 with TRBJ1-5; D not certain. V was clipped by 5 bases and J by 5 bases, with 16 bases between them. This CDR3 spans 15 amino acids. The V gene's germline CDR1 is SNHLY and CDR2 FYNNEI. CDR3 DNA: TGTGCCAGCAGTACTACGGCAGGCGTCCATCAGCCCCAGCATTTT. This translates into CASSTTAGVHQPQHF.

The chain is built from TRBV18 and TRBJ2-7; a weak D match, TRBD1 (5 bases). V lost 3 bases and J 1 base, leaving 7 bases between the germline ends. This CDR3 comprises 13 residues. Germline V lookup: CDR1 KGHSH, CDR2 LQKENI. The CDR3 sequence: CASSPDISYEQYF. In DNA form, the CDR3 reads TGTGCCAGCTCACCGGACATTTCCTACGAGCAGTACTTC. Full variable domain (missing parts from reference TRBV18 and TRBJ2-7): NAGVMQNPRHLVRRRGQEARLRCSPMKGHSHVYWYRQLPEEGLKFMVYLQKENIIDESGMPKERFSAEFPKEGPSILRIQQVVRGDSAAYFCASSPDISYEQYFGPGTRLTVT.

The V and J genes are TRBV27 and TRBJ2-7; unclear D gene. The CDR3 contains 14 residues. V lost 4 bases to trimming and J lost 0 bases, with 10 bases between them. The germline gives CDR1 MNHEY, CDR2 SMNVEV (reference sequence). The CDR3 reads CASSSGSVSYEQYF. The CDR3 nucleotides are TGTGCCAGCAGTTCCGGGTCTGTCTCCTACGAGCAGTACTTC.

J is TRBJ2-3 and V is TRBV7-3; D gene uncertain. The CDR3 is made up of 15 amino acids. The germline V gene has CDR1 SGHTA and CDR2 FQGTGA. Trimming removed 4 bases at V and 2 bases at J, with 13 bases between. The CDR3 nucleotides are TGTGCCAGCAGCTCACTCGGATTGAACACAGATACGCAGTATTTT. Protein sequence: CASSSLGLNTDTQYF.

The rearrangement joins TRBV6-5 to TRBJ1-1; D unclear. CDR1 MNHEY and CDR2 SVGAGI come from the germline V gene. The CDR3 runs to 14 residues. Trimming removed 4 bases at V and 1 base at J, with 10 bases between. The CDR3 loop reads CASSSVRRNTEAFF. In nucleotides, the CDR3 is TGTGCCAGCAGTTCCGTCAGGAGGAACACTGAAGCTTTCTTT.

This sequence joins TRBV4-3 and TRBJ1-1; D is perhaps TRBD1 (5 bases). Germline CDR1 and CDR2: LGHNA and YSLEER. V was pared by 1 base and J by 5 bases, with 11 bases between. The CDR3 is 14 amino acids. Here the CDR3 DNA reads TGCGCCAGCAGCCAAGGGATGGGGGGGACTGAAGCTTTCTTT. Translating gives CASSQGMGGTEAFF.

The gene calls are TRBV4-3 and TRBJ1-1, with TRBD1 as a possible D gene (5 bases). The V end lost 1 base, the J end lost 6 bases, and 15 bases lay between the germline ends. The germline gives CDR1 LGHNA, CDR2 YSLEER. This CDR3 is built from 15 residues. This chain's CDR3 is CASSQVWGRAAEAFF. The CDR3 nucleotides are TGCGCCAGCAGCCAAGTATGGGGCAGGGCGGCTGAAGCTTTCTTT.

The V and J genes are TRBV18 and TRBJ2-7; D not certain. The length of the CDR3 is 13 residues. Germline V gives CDR1 KGHSH, CDR2 LQKENI. Trimming pared 3 bases from V and 4 bases from J, leaving 10 bases between. The CDR3 region is CASSPPTAYEQYF. Here the CDR3 DNA reads TGTGCCAGCTCACCTCCTACAGCGTACGAGCAGTACTTC.

Regarding this clone: Germline is not matched at one junction end, which may reflect a read error. V gene TRBV19 combines with J gene TRBJ2-3; D gene uncertain. This CDR3 has 13 residues. Germline values: CDR1 LNHDA, CDR2 SQIVND (reference sequence). The CDR3 nucleotides read TGTGCCAGCAGTATACTGGGCACAGATACGCAGTATTTT. It specifies CASSILGTDTQYF.

The CDR3 DNA is TGTGCCAGTACCTATTCGGAGGGACAGGGGTCCACTCAGCCCCAGCATTTT. As protein: CASTYSEGQGSTQPQHF. The rearrangement links TRBV19 to TRBJ1-5; 10 nucleotides align to TRBD1. There are 17 residues in the CDR3. Germline CDR1 reads LNHDA; CDR2 reads SQIVND (reference sequence). V gave up 7 bases and J gave up 6 bases; unmatched junction bases: 15.

The chain is built from TRBV19 and TRBJ2-1, with TRBD2 identical over 9 bases. Looked up from germline, CDR1 is LNHDA and CDR2 is SQIVND (reference sequence). The CDR3 has 15 residues. J gave up 5 bases and V 1 base, and 3 bases lay outside the gene matches. For the CDR3, the DNA is TGTGCCAGTAGTATAGCAGCGGGAGGCCACAATGAGCAGTTCTTC. It encodes CASSIAAGGHNEQFF. Drawing the rest from reference TRBV19 and TRBJ2-1, the complete variable domain is DGGITQSPKYLFRKEGQNVTLSCEQNLNHDAMYWYRQDPGQGLRLIYYSQIVNDFQKGDIAEGYSVSREKKESFPLTVTSAQKNPTAFYLCASSIAAGGHNEQFFGPGTRLTVL.

The chain couples TRBV6-5 to TRBJ1-1, with 7 bases identical to TRBD1. CDR1 and CDR2 (germline): MNHEY, SVGAGI. The ends lost 7 bases at V and 6 bases at J; junction bases unmatched: 11. CDR3 length: 14 amino acids. The CDR3 here is CASTAGQKGSEAFF. CDR3 nucleotide sequence: TGTGCCAGCACTGCGGGACAGAAGGGTTCTGAAGCTTTCTTT.

The rearrangement uses TRBV7-9 and TRBJ2-7; D not certain. This CDR3 spans 14 amino acids. Trimming stripped 3 bases from V and 1 base from J, with 10 bases between. The germline gives CDR1 SEHNR, CDR2 FQNEAQ (reference sequence). Here the CDR3 reads CASSFDRSSYEQYF. The CDR3 nucleotides read TGTGCCAGCAGCTTCGATCGCAGTTCCTACGAGCAGTACTTC.